This is a list of T cell receptor beta chains from one sample in a study of blood T cell repertoires in COVID-19. Sequencing used immunoSEQ multiplex PCR; TCRdb keeps in-frame clones, though not all of them. The sample has about 260,000 clones; 80% to 90% are singletons. Sequenced: PBMCs or T cells enriched from blood (not recorded which). Source of these receptors: a woman between 18 and 30 years old who had recovered from COVID-19. Both conserved end residues are part of each CDR3.

J gene	V gene	CDR3 protein
TRBJ2-7	TRBV5-1	CASSSGLAGGGFSYEQYF
TRBJ2-2	TRBV28	CASMPLQGQHGFTGELFF
TRBJ2-1	TRBV15	CATSIEREVGEQFF
TRBJ2-1	TRBV2	CASSWGVIYNEQFF
TRBJ2-7	TRBV20-1	CSASEESGTYEQYF
TRBJ1-3	TRBV5-1	CASSLDVGTGNTIYF
TRBJ2-7	TRBV5-1	CASSLTLLQGGYEQYF
TRBJ2-1	TRBV5-1	CASSPSGGYNEQFF
TRBJ1-2	TRBV6-5	CASSLTGSNYGYTF
TRBJ1-6	TRBV18	CASSLDRVGNSPLHF
TRBJ1-4	TRBV11-2	CASSTQGALEKLFF
TRBJ1-1	TRBV2	CASSGQGALRAFF
TRBJ1-4	TRBV11-2	CASRFGPSGKLFF
TRBJ1-1	TRBV2	CASSPTGLANTEAFF
TRBJ1-5	TRBV2	CASSVVPENNQPQHF
TRBJ1-1	TRBV29-1	CSVGALEAFF
TRBJ2-3	TRBV3-1/TRBV3-2	CASSPRLAGGSDTQYF
TRBJ1-2	TRBV5-1	CASSLGTETYGYTF
TRBJ2-1	TRBV7-8	CASSLARGRVNEQFF
TRBJ2-3	TRBV5-1	CASSLGALRSTDTQYF
TRBJ2-7	TRBV5-1	CASSWGDRSYEQYF
TRBJ2-5	TRBV5-1	CASSEETGQETQYF
TRBJ1-4	TRBV4-1	CASSPREQKALFF
TRBJ1-2	TRBV3-1/TRBV3-2	CASSEGQGVYYGYTF
TRBJ1-1	TRBV19	CASSSAGSHGAFF
TRBJ1-2	TRBV6-5	CASRWPGVNYGYTF
TRBJ1-6	TRBV6-5	CASSYSRLVNSPLHF
TRBJ2-7	TRBV25-1	CASSAGLEQYF
TRBJ1-1	TRBV18	CASSTGTGGSLNTEAFF
TRBJ1-2	TRBV29-1	CSVDGEYGYTF
TRBJ2-1	TRBV14	CASSQFSGNSYNEQFF
TRBJ2-5	TRBV11-2	CASSLGGGTGETQYF
TRBJ2-3	TRBV19	CAVRSGGGGTDTQYF
TRBJ1-5	TRBV2	CASSFASGQPQHF
TRBJ2-2	TRBV4-1	CASSQMRGTGELFF
TRBJ1-6	TRBV7-9	CASSRGGISPLHF
TRBJ1-3	TRBV19	CASSMETGNTIYF
TRBJ1-1	TRBV7-3	CASSSGGTTEAFF
TRBJ1-4	TRBV6-5	CASSNSMAGRGEKLFF
TRBJ2-7	TRBV9	CASSVVGAGSEQYF
TRBJ2-7	TRBV27	CASSLRGREAGVEQYF
TRBJ1-6	TRBV11-2	CASTQGQKNSPLHF
TRBJ2-2	TRBV23-1	CASSPHCFRKGLAPGELFF
TRBJ1-1	TRBV15	CATSRDLQVGTEAFF
TRBJ1-2	TRBV19	CASSTRDRGIYGYTF
TRBJ2-7	TRBV14	CASSQGDRVLGEQYF